The rows below give T cell receptor beta chains drawn from one sample of a study of blood T cell repertoires in COVID-19. The data were produced by immunoSEQ multiplex PCR, yet TCRdb's version contains in-frame clones alone and is incomplete. Of hundreds of thousands of clones in the sample, 88% were seen once. The sample taken for sequencing was peripheral blood. The receptor source for this set is a man aged 18 to 29 with active or convalescent COVID-19. The CDR3 runs from the conserved cysteine through the conserved F or W.

v_gene,j_gene,CDR3aa
TRBV19,TRBJ2-1,CASTILAGGRNEQFF
TRBV19,TRBJ2-2,CASCVDTGGNGELFF
TRBV2,TRBJ2-5,CASRGLETQYF
TRBV25-1,TRBJ2-7,CASAEDREADEQYF
TRBV20-1,TRBJ2-5,CSASPTSGQETQYF
TRBV2,TRBJ2-5,CASSEGQGFTIQETQYF
TRBV9,TRBJ1-2,CASSGSTSQGSNYGYTF
TRBV2,TRBJ2-5,CASSVRGGETQYF
TRBV13,TRBJ1-6,CASSPGTGPNSPLHF
TRBV11-3,TRBJ2-7,CASSLGTGGEQYF
TRBV27,TRBJ1-2,CASSLVPLGQGAEGYTF
TRBV6-4,TRBJ2-3,CASSDSGERDTQYF
TRBV12-3/TRBV12-4,TRBJ1-1,CASSFPGETEAFF
TRBV7-9,TRBJ2-1,CASSSHRGETYNEQFF
TRBV4-1,TRBJ1-2,CASSQEQGYGYTF
TRBV7-2,TRBJ1-2,CASSADRRGGYTF
TRBV7-9,TRBJ2-5,CASSLGALAGGETQYF
TRBV7-2,TRBJ1-6,CASSPGNNNSPLHF
TRBV6-5,TRBJ1-4,CASSYGEKLFF
TRBV5-6,TRBJ1-6,CASSLGRGSPLHF
TRBV5-1,TRBJ1-1,CASSLAEGGSTEAFF
TRBV9,TRBJ2-7,CASSAPGQTYEQYF
TRBV5-1,TRBJ1-3,CASSLQGSGGNTIYF
TRBV5-5,TRBJ1-3,CASSLMDSDSGNTIYF
TRBV2,TRBJ1-1,CASSEIRPGRVNTEAFF
TRBV9,TRBJ2-3,CASSAPSGGSTDTQYF
TRBV10-3,TRBJ2-3,CAISGTSGGLGTDTQYF
TRBV9,TRBJ2-3,CASSVIQDSTDTQYF
TRBV7-8,TRBJ1-3,CASSLGGGGGNTIYF
TRBV19,TRBJ1-5,CASSIVSVPDQPQHF